The 10 T cell receptor beta chains in this list originate from one sample, sequenced in a study of patients and donors after allogeneic stem cell transplantation. TCRdb recomputed calls from the RT-PCR reads with MiXCR, one row per CDR3 protein. Of 400,000 to 450,000 distinct CDR3 sequences detected, 16% appear once; the ten largest clones hold about 7%. Sequencing was carried out using blood, either unsorted or a sorted T cell fraction (not recorded which). The receptor source for this set is a human donor who was either an allogeneic HSCT recipient or a stem cell or donor lymphocyte infusion donor (not recorded which). It is not recorded whose cells these are; they may come from a transplant donor.

The chain is built from TRBV9 and TRBJ2-2; 10 bases agree with TRBD2. CDR1 and CDR2 from the germline V gene are SGDLS and YYNGEE. The CDR3 is 16 amino acids. Trimming cost V 3 bases and J 5 bases; bases outside gene matches: 7. The DNA for the CDR3 is TGTGCCAGCAGCGGACATCTAGCGGGAGTAACCGGGGAGCTGTTTTTT. Encoded protein: CASSGHLAGVTGELFF.

There are a few counts of this clonotype. This rearrangement joins TRBV9 to TRBJ1-1; no clear D. The germline CDR1 and CDR2 sequences are SGDLS and YYNGEE. V lost 3 bases and J lost 3, with 3 bases in between. The CDR3 has 11 residues. The chain's CDR3 is CASSGYTEAFF. CDR3 coding DNA: TGTGCCAGCAGCGGGTACACTGAAGCTTTCTTT.

This clonotype was seen more than once but under ten times. The J gene is TRBJ2-1, the V gene TRBV4-3; D might be TRBD1 (8 bases). The V gene lost 1 base and the J gene lost 12 bases, with 13 bases spanning the gap. CDR3 length: 13 residues. Germline-derived CDR1 and CDR2 are LGHNA and YSLEER. The CDR3 loop is CASSQGTGRVQFF. DNA for the CDR3: TGCGCCAGCAGCCAAGGGACAGGGAGGGTGCAGTTCTTC.

The rearrangement links TRBV7-2 to TRBJ2-2; a weak D match, TRBD2 (6 bases). In germline, CDR1 is SGHTA, CDR2 FQGNSA. The germline V and J ends were trimmed by 4 bases and 0 bases, with 12 bases remaining between them. The CDR3 totals 16 residues. CDR3 sequence (DNA): TGTGCCAGCAGCTCCGATAGCGGACCGAACACCGGGGAGCTGTTTTTT. Translated: CASSSDSGPNTGELFF.

This chain uses TRBV5-6 with TRBJ1-1; tentatively, D is TRBD1 (5 bases). CDR3 length equals 13 residues. In germline, CDR1 is SGHDT, CDR2 YYEEEE. Trimming took off 5 bases at V and 11 bases at J, with 19 bases between the two ends. CDR3 in DNA: TGTGCCAGCAGTCCCCCGGGGGGGGATCCGGCTTTCTTT. Translated: CASSPPGGDPAFF.

The table lists this clonotype with a few counts. CDR3: CASSHGQGGGLGTDTQYF. CDR3 DNA: TGCGCCAGCAGCCACGGACAGGGGGGAGGGCTAGGAACAGATACGCAGTATTTT. The genes are TRBV4-3 and TRBJ2-3; TRBD1 agrees at 10 bases. The junction had 12 bases not matched to a gene; V was cut back by 3 bases and J by 3 bases. The CDR3 is 18 amino acids. Looked up from germline, CDR1 is LGHNA and CDR2 is YSLEER.

The V gene is TRBV27, the J gene TRBJ2-7, with a tentative D call TRBD1 (6 bases). Deletions cut 2 bases from V and 0 bases from J, with 14 bases between. This CDR3 has 16 amino acids. Germline V gene sequence: CDR1 MNHEY, CDR2 SMNVEV (reference sequence). As DNA, the CDR3 is TGTGCCAGCAGTTTACGGGCAGGGGACCTCTCCTACGAGCAGTACTTC. This gives the protein CASSLRAGDLSYEQYF.

This CDR3 is CASSQDYRGQGGGYTF. In DNA, the CDR3 is TGTGCCAGCAGCCAAGATTACAGGGGACAGGGGGGAGGCTACACCTTC. V and J are TRBV3-1 and TRBJ1-2; 11 positions agree with TRBD1. CDR3 length: 16 amino acids. V trimming: 0 bases; J trimming: 8 bases; junction bases outside the gene matches: 8. The germline gives CDR1 LGHDT, CDR2 YNNKEL (reference sequence). The entire variable domain, with the rest obtained from reference TRBV3-1 and TRBJ1-2, is as follows: DTAVSQTPKYLVTQMGNDKSIKCEQNLGHDTMYWYKQDSKKFLKIMFSYNNKELIINETVPNRFSPKSPDKAHLNLHINSLELGDSAVYFCASSQDYRGQGGGYTFGSGTRLTVV.

This clonotype was counted between two and nine times. The chain carries TRBV5-1 and TRBJ2-5, with a possible D match to TRBD1 (6 bases). Trimming took 3 bases from V and 4 from J, leaving 16 bases between them. The CDR3 runs to 15 residues. The germline V gene encodes CDR1 SGHRS and CDR2 YFSETQ. The CDR3 spells CASSYNVGGAETQYF. The CDR3 DNA sequence: TGCGCCAGCAGCTATAATGTTGGGGGCGCAGAGACCCAGTACTTC.

This clonotype was counted only a few times. The rearrangement uses TRBV20-1 and TRBJ1-2; 9 positions match TRBD1. With V trimmed by 7 bases and J by 6 bases, 12 bases remained unmatched. Germline CDR1 and CDR2: DFQATT and SNEGSKA (reference sequence). CDR3 length: 14 amino acids. The CDR3 nucleotides are TGCAGTGGGGCACGACAGGGGGGGCGCGATGGCTACACCTTC. It translates to CSGARQGGRDGYTF.